This T cell receptor beta chain was identified during a study of blood T cell repertoires in COVID-19. Across the whole study: T cells, B-cell-depleted T cells, or PBMCs supplied cDNA or gDNA.

Some clones are missing from TCRdb's copy, which holds only in-frame ones; the method was immunoSEQ multiplex PCR. This table holds approximately 200,000 clones, around 84% found once. CDR1 is MDHEN and CDR2 is SYDVKM in the germline V gene. V was shortened by 1 base and J by 0 bases, with 10 bases between the two germline ends. The CDR3 runs 16 residues. What was sequenced was peripheral blood. This receptor was identified in a man aged 45-65 years who had recovered from COVID-19. The chain employs TRBV28 and TRBJ2-1, with D unclear. Here the CDR3 reads CASSLSPPSSYNEQFF. CDR3 DNA sequence: TGTGCCAGCAGTTTATCTCCCCCGAGCTCCTACAATGAGCAGTTCTTC.